This entry features one T cell receptor (beta chain) sequence. The authors' processing: Quantification of nucleated cells was approximated via reference gene primer amplification. Repertoires were generated with immunoSEQ multiplex PCR, while TCRdb's copy carries only in-frame clones and drops some. V and J calls plus clone size are reproduced from that table; the DNA served to infer D and trimming. The table shows roughly 77,000 clones, with roughly 71% occurring only once. This CDR3 spans 14 amino acids. In germline, CDR1 is SGHTA, CDR2 FQGTGA. Trimming cost V 4 bases and J 10 bases, with 17 bases left between them. This sample is part of a study of blood T cell repertoires in COVID-19.

The chain has TRBV7-3 and TRBJ2-1, with D hard to call. Sequencing input: peripheral blood. The sequence derives from a man aged 60 to 75 with COVID-19, enrolled during active disease. CDR3 DNA sequence: TGTGCCAGCAGCTCCGCGGCGAGGTCCGGCGAGCAGTTCTTC. It translates to CASSSAARSGEQFF.